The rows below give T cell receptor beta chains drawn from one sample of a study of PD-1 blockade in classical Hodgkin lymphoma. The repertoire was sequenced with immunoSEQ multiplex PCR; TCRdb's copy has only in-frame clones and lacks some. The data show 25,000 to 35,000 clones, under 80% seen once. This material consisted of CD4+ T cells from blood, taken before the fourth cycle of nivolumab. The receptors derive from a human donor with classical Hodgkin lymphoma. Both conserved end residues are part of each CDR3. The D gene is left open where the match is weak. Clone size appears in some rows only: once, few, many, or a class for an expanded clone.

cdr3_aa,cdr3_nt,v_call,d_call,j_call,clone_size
CASSHRGGVDTQYF,TGTGCCAGCAGCCACCGGGGAGGGGTAGATACGCAGTATTTT,TRBV7-6,TRBD2,TRBJ2-3,-
CASSLYGVVGYTF,TGTGCCAGCAGCTTATATGGGGTTGTGGGCTACACCTTC,TRBV7-2,-,TRBJ1-2,-
CASSSTGTVGYEQYF,TGTGCCAGCAGCTCCACCGGGACAGTCGGATACGAGCAGTACTTC,TRBV7-2,TRBD1,TRBJ2-7,-
CASSRIGTAGTSTNEKLFF,TGCGCCAGCAGCCGAATCGGGACCGCCGGAACCTCAACTAATGAAAAACTGTTTTTT,TRBV5-1,-,TRBJ1-4,-
CASSEWVGFNEKLFF,TGTGCCAGCAGTGAATGGGTGGGATTTAATGAAAAACTGTTTTTT,TRBV25-1,-,TRBJ1-4,-
CASSPMGGLNEKLFF,TGTGCCAGCAGCCCAATGGGCGGCCTTAATGAAAAACTGTTTTTT,TRBV5-6,-,TRBJ1-4,-
CASSLEDSPSLSGNTIYF,TGTGCCAGCAGCTTGGAGGACAGTCCTAGCCTCTCTGGAAACACCATATATTTT,TRBV5-4,-,TRBJ1-3,-
CASNLREGNEQFF,TGTGCCAGCAACCTGAGGGAAGGGAATGAGCAGTTCTTC,TRBV7-6,-,TRBJ2-1,-
CAWARGQGALGVRRDYYGYTF,TGTGCCTGGGCCCGTGGACAGGGTGCACTGGGGGTCAGGAGGGACTACTATGGCTACACCTTC,TRBV30,TRBD1,TRBJ1-2,-
CASRGGRSGNQPQHF,TGTGCCAGCAGGGGAGGGCGATCGGGCAATCAGCCCCAGCATTTT,TRBV6-4,-,TRBJ1-5,-
CASSRNLDRARGYTF,TGTGCCAGCAGCCGTAACCTCGACAGGGCCCGGGGCTACACCTTC,TRBV6-1,TRBD1,TRBJ1-2,few
CASSLKVLGTQYF,TGTGCCAGCAGCTTAAAGGTCTTGGGGACCCAGTACTTC,TRBV11-3,-,TRBJ2-5,-
CASRSPRGVTEAFF,TGTGCCAGCAGGTCTCCCAGGGGTGTCACTGAAGCTTTCTTT,TRBV6-5,-,TRBJ1-1,-
CASSEEKQTLGNTIYF,TGTGCCAGCAGTGAAGAGAAGCAGACTCTCGGAAACACCATATATTTT,TRBV2,-,TRBJ1-3,-
CASRLFTYNSPLHF,TGCGCCAGCAGGTTATTTACCTATAATTCACCCCTCCACTTT,TRBV5-1,-,TRBJ1-6,-
CASSLETGGSRTRFSYEQYF,TGTGCCAGCAGCTTAGAAACTGGGGGTTCGAGGACCCGGTTCTCCTACGAGCAGTACTTC,TRBV11-3,-,TRBJ2-7,-
CAGGQGGMNTEAFF,TGTGCCGGGGGACAGGGTGGGATGAACACTGAAGCTTTCTTT,TRBV6-1,TRBD1,TRBJ1-1,-
CASSPRQGRDTEAFF,TGTGCCAGCTCACCCCGACAGGGGCGGGACACTGAAGCTTTCTTT,TRBV18,TRBD1,TRBJ1-1,-
CASSPGQGAREQYF,TGCGCCAGCAGCCCCGGACAGGGGGCGCGGGAGCAGTACTTC,TRBV5-1,TRBD1,TRBJ2-7,-
CASSFPGQASARRNTIYF,TGTGCCAGCAGCTTTCCGGGACAGGCTTCCGCGCGCCGCAACACCATATATTTT,TRBV7-9,TRBD1,TRBJ1-3,-
CASSYSIGQVYEQYF,TGTGCCAGCAGTTACTCGATAGGACAGGTCTACGAGCAGTACTTC,TRBV6-5,TRBD1,TRBJ2-7,-
CASTLGQGLYGYTF,TGCGCCAGCACCCTAGGACAGGGCCTCTATGGCTACACCTTC,TRBV10-2,TRBD1,TRBJ1-2,-
CATSRDRGIGGYTF,TGTGCCACCAGCAGGGACAGGGGAATAGGTGGCTACACCTTC,TRBV15,TRBD1,TRBJ1-2,few
CAISGGNYNEQFF,TGTGCCATCAGCGGGGGGAACTACAATGAGCAGTTCTTC,TRBV10-3,TRBD2,TRBJ2-1,-
CASSDPRGGYGYTF,TGCGCCAGCAGCGATCCCCGAGGGGGATATGGCTACACCTTC,TRBV5-1,-,TRBJ1-2,-
CASSGTGEGEQYF,TGTGCCAGCAGTGGGACAGGGGAAGGCGAGCAGTACTTC,TRBV2,TRBD1,TRBJ2-7,few
CASSKAGGRQRLSYEQYF,TGTGCCAGCAGCAAAGCGGGGGGTAGGCAGAGGCTTTCCTACGAGCAGTACTTC,TRBV21-1,-,TRBJ2-7,-
CASRAGKGALRETQYF,TGTGCCAGCAGGGCTGGAAAGGGAGCGTTACGAGAGACCCAGTACTTC,TRBV5-8,-,TRBJ2-5,-
CACRGNDYGYTF,TGTGCATGCAGGGGAAACGACTATGGCTACACCTTC,TRBV30,-,TRBJ1-2,once
CASSVTSDEKLFF,TGTGCCAGCAGCGTAACCTCGGATGAAAAACTGTTTTTT,TRBV9,-,TRBJ1-4,-
CASSPLAPSTDTQYF,TGTGCCAGCAGCCCACTAGCGCCTAGCACAGATACGCAGTATTTT,TRBV7-2,TRBD2,TRBJ2-3,-
CASSLGGTSYNEQFF,TGTGCCAGCAGCTTAGGGGGAACCTCCTACAATGAGCAGTTCTTC,TRBV11-3,-,TRBJ2-1,-
CASSEFRGNGYTF,TGTGCCAGCAGTGAATTTAGGGGTAACGGCTACACCTTC,TRBV25-1,-,TRBJ1-2,-
CASSSSAVPQETQYF,TGTGCCAGCAGCTCCTCAGCGGTCCCCCAAGAGACCCAGTACTTC,TRBV7-6,-,TRBJ2-5,-
CATNGQGVIYNEQFF,TGTGCCACCAACGGACAGGGGGTAATCTACAATGAGCAGTTCTTC,TRBV28,TRBD1,TRBJ2-1,few
CASSYTGANTGELFF,TGTGCCAGCAGTTACACGGGGGCGAACACCGGGGAGCTGTTTTTT,TRBV6-6,-,TRBJ2-2,-
CASSLWTDLSTEAFF,TGCGCCAGCAGCCTTTGGACAGACCTGAGCACTGAAGCTTTCTTT,TRBV4-1,-,TRBJ1-1,-
CASSPFGGRNEQYF,TGTGCCAGCAGCCCGTTCGGGGGAAGGAACGAGCAGTACTTC,TRBV27,-,TRBJ2-7,-
CASSEGGTQLRKLFF,TGTGCCAGCAGTGAAGGGGGGACGCAGTTGAGGAAACTGTTTTTT,TRBV2,-,TRBJ1-4,-
CASSLVGGRAYEQYF,TGTGCCAGCAGTTTAGTTGGCGGGAGGGCCTACGAGCAGTACTTC,TRBV27,TRBD2,TRBJ2-7,few
CASSYSDTRSEAFF,TGTGCCAGCAGTTACTCGGACACTCGGTCTGAAGCTTTCTTT,TRBV6-5,-,TRBJ1-1,-
CASSEPGQGGAKNIQYF,TGCGCCAGCAGTGAGCCTGGACAGGGCGGCGCCAAAAACATTCAGTACTTC,TRBV10-2,TRBD1,TRBJ2-4,-
CASSPDRDGYTF,TGTGCCAGCAGCCCCGACAGGGATGGCTACACCTTC,TRBV7-2,TRBD1,TRBJ1-2,-
CASSAGLAGNTIYF,TGTGCCAGCAGCGCGGGCCTAGCGGGAAACACCATATATTTT,TRBV7-9,-,TRBJ1-3,-
CASSYTNRVAGELFF,TGTGCCAGCAGTTACACGAACAGGGTGGCCGGGGAGCTGTTTTTT,TRBV6-5,-,TRBJ2-2,-
CASSVGGGDSNQPQHF,TGTGCCAGCAGCGTAGGGGGGGGCGATAGCAATCAGCCCCAGCATTTT,TRBV9,-,TRBJ1-5,-
CASRAILSSGANVLTF,TGCGCCAGCAGAGCCATACTGAGCTCTGGGGCCAACGTCCTGACTTTC,TRBV5-1,-,TRBJ2-6,-
CASSRDRSTDTQYF,TGTGCCAGCTCCCGGGACAGAAGCACAGATACGCAGTATTTT,TRBV25-1,TRBD1,TRBJ2-3,-
CASSLSSGQAPLKQYF,TGTGCCAGCAGTTTATCGTCGGGGCAGGCGCCTTTGAAGCAGTACTTC,TRBV28,-,TRBJ2-7,-
CASSYSPPSYNEQFF,TGTGCCAGCAGTTATAGCCCACCTTCCTACAATGAGCAGTTCTTC,TRBV6-5,-,TRBJ2-1,-
CASSFGQELLLETQYF,TGTGCCAGCAGCTTCGGACAGGAGCTGCTTCTAGAGACCCAGTACTTC,TRBV7-8,TRBD1,TRBJ2-5,-
CASSQGAGGVSTQYF,TGCGCCAGCAGCCAAGGGGCGGGGGGGGTATCTACGCAGTATTTT,TRBV4-1,TRBD2,TRBJ2-3,-
CASSGTGMRQPQHF,TGTGCCAGCAGTGGGACAGGGATGCGTCAGCCCCAGCATTTT,TRBV2,TRBD1,TRBJ1-5,few
CASRRTFEGYEQYF,TGCGCCAGCCGCCGGACCTTTGAAGGCTACGAGCAGTACTTC,TRBV5-1,-,TRBJ2-7,-
CSALSGTGGGYGYTF,TGCAGCGCCTTAAGCGGGACAGGGGGTGGCTATGGCTACACCTTC,TRBV29-1,TRBD1,TRBJ1-2,-
CASSRTSFSYNEQFF,TGCGCCAGCAGCCGTACTAGCTTCTCTTACAATGAGCAGTTCTTC,TRBV5-1,-,TRBJ2-1,-
CATSRGGLRSGANVLTF,TGTGCCACCAGCAGAGGGGGGCTACGCTCTGGGGCCAACGTCCTGACTTTC,TRBV15,-,TRBJ2-6,-
CASSFRRGVPPPYF,TGTGCCAGCAGCTTTAGGCGGGGGGTCCCCCCCCCGTATTTT,TRBV7-2,TRBD2,TRBJ2-3,-
CASSLGPWTSGSNEQFF,TGCGCCAGCAGCTTGGGTCCCTGGACTAGCGGGAGCAATGAGCAGTTCTTC,TRBV5-1,TRBD2,TRBJ2-1,once